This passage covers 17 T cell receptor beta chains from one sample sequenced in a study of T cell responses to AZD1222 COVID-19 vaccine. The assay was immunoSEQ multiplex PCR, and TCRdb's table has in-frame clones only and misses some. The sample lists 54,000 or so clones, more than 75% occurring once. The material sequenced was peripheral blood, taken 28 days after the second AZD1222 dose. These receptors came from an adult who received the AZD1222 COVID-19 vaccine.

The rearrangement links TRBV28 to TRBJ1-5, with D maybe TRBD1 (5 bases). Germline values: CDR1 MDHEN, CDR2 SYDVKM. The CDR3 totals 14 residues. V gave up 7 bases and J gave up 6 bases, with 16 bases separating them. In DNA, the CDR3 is TGTGCCAGCAAGACGGTGCAGGGTTTTCAGCCCCAGCATTTT. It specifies CASKTVQGFQPQHF.

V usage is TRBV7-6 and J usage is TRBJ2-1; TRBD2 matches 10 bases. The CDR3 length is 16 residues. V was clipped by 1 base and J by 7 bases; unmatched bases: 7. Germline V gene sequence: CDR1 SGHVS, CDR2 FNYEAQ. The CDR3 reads CASSLVSSGGRNEQFF. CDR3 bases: TGTGCCAGCAGCTTAGTTTCTAGCGGGGGTAGGAATGAGCAGTTCTTC.

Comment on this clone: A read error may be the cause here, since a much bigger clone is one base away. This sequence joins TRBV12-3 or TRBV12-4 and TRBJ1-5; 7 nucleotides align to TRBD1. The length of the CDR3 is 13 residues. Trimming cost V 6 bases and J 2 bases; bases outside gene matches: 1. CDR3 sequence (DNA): TGTGCCAGCAGAGACAGGGGCAATCAGCCCCAGCATTTT. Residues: CASRDRGNQPQHF.

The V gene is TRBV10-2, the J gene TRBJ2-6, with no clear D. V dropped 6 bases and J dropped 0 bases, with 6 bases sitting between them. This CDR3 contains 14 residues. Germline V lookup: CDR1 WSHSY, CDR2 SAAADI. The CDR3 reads CASRDNSGANVLTF. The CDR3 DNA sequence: TGCGCCAGCAGAGACAACTCTGGGGCCAACGTCCTGACTTTC.

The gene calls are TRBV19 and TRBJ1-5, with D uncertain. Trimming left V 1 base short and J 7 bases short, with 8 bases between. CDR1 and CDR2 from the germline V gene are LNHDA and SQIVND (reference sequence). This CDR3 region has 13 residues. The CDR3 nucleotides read TGTGCCAGTAGTATAGGTTTTGCGCAGCCCCAGCATTTT. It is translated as CASSIGFAQPQHF.

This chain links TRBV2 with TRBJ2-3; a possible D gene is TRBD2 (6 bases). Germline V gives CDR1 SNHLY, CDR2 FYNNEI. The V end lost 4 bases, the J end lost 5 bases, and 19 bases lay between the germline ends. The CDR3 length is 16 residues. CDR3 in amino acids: CASSGQEGWTGDTQYF. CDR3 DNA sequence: TGTGCCAGCAGTGGCCAGGAGGGTTGGACGGGAGATACGCAGTATTTT.

CDR3 sequence (DNA): TGTGCCAGCAGGCCGGGACAACGGCCCCAGCATTTT. It translates to CASRPGQRPQHF. The genes are TRBV12-3 or TRBV12-4 and TRBJ1-5, with D perhaps TRBD1 (6 bases). The CDR3 contains 12 residues. V was clipped by 6 bases and J by 9 bases, with 12 bases between them.

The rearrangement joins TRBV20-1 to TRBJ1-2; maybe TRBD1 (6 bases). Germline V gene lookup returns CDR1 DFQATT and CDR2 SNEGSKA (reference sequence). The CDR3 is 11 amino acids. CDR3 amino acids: CSPRGTYGYTF. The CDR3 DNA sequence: TGCAGCCCCAGGGGCACCTATGGCTACACCTTC.

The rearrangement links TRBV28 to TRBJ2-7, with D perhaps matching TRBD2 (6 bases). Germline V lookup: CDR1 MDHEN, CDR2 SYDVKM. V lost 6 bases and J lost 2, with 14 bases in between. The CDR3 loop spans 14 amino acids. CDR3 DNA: TGTGCCAGCAGCCGGACGGGAGCCCCCTACGAGCAGTACTTC. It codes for CASSRTGAPYEQYF.

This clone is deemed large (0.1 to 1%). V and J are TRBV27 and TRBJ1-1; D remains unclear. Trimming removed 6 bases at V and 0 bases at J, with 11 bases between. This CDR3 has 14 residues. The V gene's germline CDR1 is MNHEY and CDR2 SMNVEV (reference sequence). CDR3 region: CASRPGFMNTEAFF. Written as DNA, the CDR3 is TGTGCCAGCAGGCCGGGTTTTATGAACACTGAAGCTTTCTTT.

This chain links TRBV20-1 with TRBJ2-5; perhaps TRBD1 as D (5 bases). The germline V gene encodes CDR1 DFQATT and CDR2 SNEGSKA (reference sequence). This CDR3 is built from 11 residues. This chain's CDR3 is CGQGEEETQYF. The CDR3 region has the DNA TGCGGCCAGGGCGAAGAAGAGACCCAGTACTTC.

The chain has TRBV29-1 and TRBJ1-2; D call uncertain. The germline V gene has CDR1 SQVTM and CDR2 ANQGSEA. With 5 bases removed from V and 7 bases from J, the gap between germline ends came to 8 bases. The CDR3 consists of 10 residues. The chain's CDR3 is CSVSNAGYTF. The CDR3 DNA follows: TGCAGCGTTTCAAACGCTGGCTACACCTTC.

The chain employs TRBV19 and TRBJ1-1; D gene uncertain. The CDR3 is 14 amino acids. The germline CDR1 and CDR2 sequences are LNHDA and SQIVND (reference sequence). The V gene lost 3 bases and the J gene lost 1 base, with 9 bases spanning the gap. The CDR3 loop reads CASSIKAANTEAFF. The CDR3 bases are TGTGCCAGTAGTATCAAGGCAGCGAACACTGAAGCTTTCTTT.

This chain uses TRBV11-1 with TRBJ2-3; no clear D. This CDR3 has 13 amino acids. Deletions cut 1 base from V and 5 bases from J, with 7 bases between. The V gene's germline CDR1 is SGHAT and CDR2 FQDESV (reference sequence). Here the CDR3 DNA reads TGTGCCAGCAGCTTAGGGGTGGGAGATACGCAGTATTTT. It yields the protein CASSLGVGDTQYF.

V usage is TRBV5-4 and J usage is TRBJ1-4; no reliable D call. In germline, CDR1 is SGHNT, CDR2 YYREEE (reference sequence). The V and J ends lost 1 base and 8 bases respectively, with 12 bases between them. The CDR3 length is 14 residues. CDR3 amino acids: CASSLTVMSEKLFF. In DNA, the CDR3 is TGTGCCAGCAGCTTGACAGTCATGTCGGAAAAACTGTTTTTT.

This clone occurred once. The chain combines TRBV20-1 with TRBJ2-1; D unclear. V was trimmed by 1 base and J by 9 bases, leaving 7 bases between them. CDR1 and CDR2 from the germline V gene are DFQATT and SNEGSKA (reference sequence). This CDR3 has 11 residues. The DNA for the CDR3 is TGCAGTGCTAGAGGCCTAACTGAGCAGTTCTTC. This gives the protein CSARGLTEQFF.

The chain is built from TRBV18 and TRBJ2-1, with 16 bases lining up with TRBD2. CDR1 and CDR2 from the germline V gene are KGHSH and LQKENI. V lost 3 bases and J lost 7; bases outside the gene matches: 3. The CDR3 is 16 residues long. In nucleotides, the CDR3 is TGTGCCAGCTCACCCATGGGACTAGCGGGAGGGAATGAGCAGTTCTTC. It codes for CASSPMGLAGGNEQFF.